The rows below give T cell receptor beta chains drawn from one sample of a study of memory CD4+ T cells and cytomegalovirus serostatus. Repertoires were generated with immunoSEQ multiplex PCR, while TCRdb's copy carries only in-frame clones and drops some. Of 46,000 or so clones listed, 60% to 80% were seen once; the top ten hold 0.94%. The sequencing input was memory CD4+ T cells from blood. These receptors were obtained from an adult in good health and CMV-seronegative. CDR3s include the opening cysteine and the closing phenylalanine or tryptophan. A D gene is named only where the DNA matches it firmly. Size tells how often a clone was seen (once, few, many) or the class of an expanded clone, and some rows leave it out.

CDR3aa: CASSRRLAGGQQDTQYF
CDR3nt: TGTGCCAGCAGCCGAAGACTAGCGGGGGGGCAGCAAGATACGCAGTATTTT
j_gene: TRBJ2-3
v_gene: TRBV7-2
d_gene: TRBD2
abundance: -

CDR3aa: CASSSGWAAGANVLTF
CDR3nt: TGTGCCAGCAGCTCGGGGTGGGCAGCTGGGGCCAACGTCCTGACTTTC
j_gene: TRBJ2-6
v_gene: TRBV7-6
d_gene: -
abundance: -

CDR3aa: CASSDLYGYTF
CDR3nt: TGTGCCAGCAGCGATCTCTATGGCTACACCTTC
j_gene: TRBJ1-2
v_gene: TRBV9
d_gene: -
abundance: -

CDR3aa: CASRVSGTSYEQYF
CDR3nt: TGTGCCAGCAGGGTCTCCGGGACAAGCTACGAGCAGTACTTC
j_gene: TRBJ2-7
v_gene: TRBV6-6
d_gene: -
abundance: -

CDR3aa: CASRDRDRADGELFF
CDR3nt: TGTGCCAGCAGAGACCGGGACAGGGCTGACGGGGAGCTGTTTTTT
j_gene: TRBJ2-2
v_gene: TRBV5-5
d_gene: TRBD1
abundance: -

CDR3aa: CASSYRSSGELFF
CDR3nt: TGTGCCAGCAGTTATAGGTCGTCCGGGGAGCTGTTTTTT
j_gene: TRBJ2-2
v_gene: TRBV6-5
d_gene: -
abundance: -

CDR3aa: CASSGRGLDDGYTF
CDR3nt: TGTGCCAGTAGTGGCAGGGGGCTAGATGATGGCTACACCTTC
j_gene: TRBJ1-2
v_gene: TRBV19
d_gene: TRBD1
abundance: -

CDR3aa: CASTRGAGNTIYF
CDR3nt: TGTGCCAGTACCCGGGGTGCTGGAAACACCATATATTTT
j_gene: TRBJ1-3
v_gene: TRBV19
d_gene: -
abundance: -

CDR3aa: CASSSPDRVSYGYTF
CDR3nt: TGTGCCAGCAGCTCCCCGGACAGAGTGTCCTATGGCTACACCTTC
j_gene: TRBJ1-2
v_gene: TRBV7-2
d_gene: -
abundance: once

CDR3aa: CASGGSGGFPSHEQFF
CDR3nt: TGTGCCAGCGGGGGTAGCGGGGGGTTCCCAAGCCATGAGCAGTTCTTC
j_gene: TRBJ2-1
v_gene: TRBV2
d_gene: TRBD2
abundance: -

CDR3aa: CASSPVRGQETQYF
CDR3nt: TGCGCCAGCAGCCCCGTTCGGGGCCAAGAGACCCAGTACTTC
j_gene: TRBJ2-5
v_gene: TRBV5-1
d_gene: -
abundance: few

CDR3aa: CASSLTGDNEQFF
CDR3nt: TGTGCCAGCAGCCTTACAGGCGACAATGAGCAGTTCTTC
j_gene: TRBJ2-1
v_gene: TRBV7-9
d_gene: -
abundance: -

CDR3aa: CASNDPTGGDTEAFF
CDR3nt: TGTGCCAGCAACGACCCGACAGGGGGCGACACTGAAGCTTTCTTT
j_gene: TRBJ1-1
v_gene: TRBV7-9
d_gene: TRBD1
abundance: -

CDR3aa: CASSLGLAGLDSYEQYF
CDR3nt: TGTGCCAGCAGCCTCGGACTAGCGGGGCTAGACTCCTACGAGCAGTACTTC
j_gene: TRBJ2-7
v_gene: TRBV7-2
d_gene: TRBD2
abundance: -

CDR3aa: CSAKRTGTKNIQYF
CDR3nt: TGCAGCGCCAAAAGAACCGGGACAAAAAACATTCAGTACTTC
j_gene: TRBJ2-4
v_gene: TRBV29-1
d_gene: -
abundance: -

CDR3aa: CAWNKASNSGYTF
CDR3nt: TGTGCCTGGAACAAGGCCTCTAACTCTGGCTACACCTTC
j_gene: TRBJ1-2
v_gene: TRBV30
d_gene: -
abundance: -

CDR3aa: CASSLRSSSADTQYF
CDR3nt: TGTGCCAGCAGCTTGAGGTCTAGCTCGGCAGATACGCAGTATTTT
j_gene: TRBJ2-3
v_gene: TRBV11-1
d_gene: -
abundance: -

CDR3aa: CASSETWGRGTYEQYF
CDR3nt: TGTGCCAGCAGTGAAACTTGGGGCAGGGGCACCTACGAGCAGTACTTC
j_gene: TRBJ2-7
v_gene: TRBV25-1
d_gene: -
abundance: once

CDR3aa: CATGWGDLNTEAFF
CDR3nt: TGTGCCACGGGGTGGGGCGACCTGAACACTGAAGCTTTCTTT
j_gene: TRBJ1-1
v_gene: TRBV19
d_gene: -
abundance: -

CDR3aa: CASSDGGSETQYF
CDR3nt: TGTGCCAGCAGCGACGGGGGCTCTGAGACCCAGTACTTC
j_gene: TRBJ2-5
v_gene: TRBV7-2
d_gene: -
abundance: -

CDR3aa: CASSDAQAGQPQHF
CDR3nt: TGTGCCAGCAGTGACGCACAAGCGGGTCAGCCCCAGCATTTT
j_gene: TRBJ1-5
v_gene: TRBV6-1
d_gene: -
abundance: once

CDR3aa: CASSGQGAGEGRETQYF
CDR3nt: TGTGCCAGCAGCGGGCAGGGGGCAGGCGAGGGTCGAGAGACCCAGTACTTC
j_gene: TRBJ2-5
v_gene: TRBV11-2
d_gene: TRBD1
abundance: -